This entry lists 9 T cell receptor beta chains sequenced from one sample in a study of Ad26.COV2.S vaccination and SARS-CoV-2 variants. Generated by immunoSEQ multiplex PCR, the TCRdb table keeps only in-frame clones and is missing some. This sample yields around 310,000 clones, of which about nine tenths are seen a single time; over 5% belongs to the top ten. Regarding treatment: over 15 received Ad26.COV2.S at low or high dose, single or two shots; five or six received placebo; per-sample allocation not given. Collection of samples fell on day 63 after the first vaccine or placebo injection. Sequencing used peripheral blood, obtained in a trial of Ad26.COV2.S vaccine versus placebo. The receptors were sampled from a person between 18 and 59 years old who received the Ad26.COV2.S COVID-19 vaccine or a placebo.

The chain has TRBV7-6 and TRBJ2-7; the match to TRBD2 covers 10 bases. Germline-derived CDR1 and CDR2 are SGHVS and FNYEAQ. The CDR3 is 18 amino acids. With V trimmed by 1 base and J by 2 bases, 11 bases remained unmatched. CDR3 amino acids: CASSLGISGGGFTYEQYF. As DNA, the CDR3 is TGTGCCAGCAGCTTAGGTATAAGCGGGGGGGGTTTCACCTACGAGCAGTACTTC.

On this clone: Distinct nucleotide sequences in the sample also encode this CDR3. The chain couples TRBV12-3 or TRBV12-4 to TRBJ1-1; 7 bases are a match to TRBD1. Unmatched junction bases numbered 6, after V lost 6 bases and J lost 5 bases. The CDR3 totals 13 residues. CDR3 protein: CASSLKQGTEAFF. As DNA, the CDR3 is TGTGCCAGCAGCCTCAAACAGGGGACTGAAGCTTTCTTT.

CDR3 sequence reads: CASSLEPLGYGYTF. The CDR3 DNA reads TGTGCCAGCAGCTTGGAGCCACTGGGGTATGGCTACACCTTC. The gene calls are TRBV7-6 and TRBJ1-2, with unresolved D. Trimming took 3 bases from V and 5 from J, leaving 13 bases between them. Germline V CDR1 and CDR2: SGHVS, FNYEAQ. This CDR3 spans 14 amino acids.

The V call is TRBV3-1 (or the pseudogene TRBV3-2), the J call TRBJ2-5, with 11 bases that match TRBD2. Germline trimming cut 0 bases from V and 5 bases from J; bases unmatched to any gene: 8. Germline CDR1 reads LGHDT; CDR2 reads YNNKEL (reference sequence). The CDR3 loop spans 17 amino acids. The CDR3 bases are TGTGCCAGCAGCCAAGAGGGTAGCGGGGGGGCATATGAGACCCAGTACTTC. Translated: CASSQEGSGGAYETQYF.

In its sample, this clone was seen once. The V and J genes are TRBV6-5 and TRBJ2-7, with D maybe TRBD1 (6 bases). Per the germline V gene, CDR1 is MNHEY and CDR2 is SVGAGI. The germline V and J ends were trimmed by 4 bases and 1 base, with 11 bases remaining between them. This CDR3 is 14 amino acids long. CDR3 nucleotides: TGTGCCAGCAGTTCTCAGACAGGATCCTACGAGCAGTACTTC. Translation gives CASSSQTGSYEQYF.

The chain couples TRBV12-5 to TRBJ2-5; D is unresolved. The CDR3 sequence is 11 residues long. The V and J ends lost 1 base and 5 bases respectively, with 2 bases between them. Looked up from germline, CDR1 is LGHNT and CDR2 is FRNRAP. This CDR3 reads CASGLAETQYF. The CDR3 coding sequence is TGTGCTAGTGGTTTGGCTGAGACCCAGTACTTC.

This chain joins TRBV9 and TRBJ1-1; 7 nucleotides align to TRBD1. Germline loops: CDR1 SGDLS, CDR2 YYNGEE. The ends lost 2 bases at V and 2 bases at J; junction bases unmatched: 9. The CDR3 contains 16 residues. CDR3 sequence reads: CASSVGMDRPNTEAFF. The DNA of the CDR3 is TGTGCCAGCAGCGTTGGGATGGACAGGCCCAACACTGAAGCTTTCTTT.

The chain joins TRBV7-3 to TRBJ1-2; D is unresolved. The V and J ends lost 3 bases and 1 base respectively, with 6 bases between them. The CDR3 loop spans 13 amino acids. Germline V CDR1 and CDR2: SGHTA, FQGTGA. The CDR3 is CASSFDDNYGYTF. The CDR3 bases are TGTGCCAGCAGCTTTGACGATAACTATGGCTACACCTTC.

This chain uses TRBV25-1 with TRBJ2-7, with D possibly being TRBD2 (6 bases). Germline CDR1 is MGHDK and CDR2 is SYGVNS. The CDR3 consists of 14 residues. Trimming stripped 1 base from V and 2 bases from J, with 9 bases between. DNA of the CDR3: TGTGCCAGCAGTGAATCCACGGGAGCCTACGAGCAGTACGTC. Translation: CASSESTGAYEQYV.